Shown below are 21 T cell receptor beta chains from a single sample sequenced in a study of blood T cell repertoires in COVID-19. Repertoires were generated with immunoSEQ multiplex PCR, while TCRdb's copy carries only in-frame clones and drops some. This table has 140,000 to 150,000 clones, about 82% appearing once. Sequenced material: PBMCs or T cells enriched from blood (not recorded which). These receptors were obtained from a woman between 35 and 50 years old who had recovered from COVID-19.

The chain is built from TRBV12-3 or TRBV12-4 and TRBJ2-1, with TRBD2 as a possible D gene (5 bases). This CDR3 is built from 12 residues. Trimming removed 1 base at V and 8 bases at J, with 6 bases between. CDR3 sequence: CASSLGADEQFF. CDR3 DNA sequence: TGTGCCAGCAGTTTAGGAGCGGATGAGCAGTTCTTC.

The chain's CDR3 is CASSHRDRDNYTF. CDR3 sequence (DNA): TGTGCCAGCAGCCATAGGGACAGGGACAACTACACCTTC. V and J are TRBV3-1 (or the pseudogene TRBV3-2) and TRBJ1-2; 9 bases are a match to TRBD1. V dropped 3 bases and J dropped 10; count of bases not matched to a gene: 6. This CDR3 comprises 13 residues. Germline V gene sequence: CDR1 LGHDT, CDR2 YNNKEL (reference sequence).

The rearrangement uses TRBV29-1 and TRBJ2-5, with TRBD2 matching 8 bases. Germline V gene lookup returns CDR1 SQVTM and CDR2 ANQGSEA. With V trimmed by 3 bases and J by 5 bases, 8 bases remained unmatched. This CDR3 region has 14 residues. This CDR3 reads CSVEWREDWETQYF. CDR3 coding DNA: TGCAGCGTTGAGTGGCGGGAGGACTGGGAGACCCAGTACTTC.

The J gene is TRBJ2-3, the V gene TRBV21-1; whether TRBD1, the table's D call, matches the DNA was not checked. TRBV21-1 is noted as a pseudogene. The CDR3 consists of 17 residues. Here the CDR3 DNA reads TGTGCCAGCAGCTATGAGGACAGGGGGGGAAGCACAGATACGCAGTATTTT. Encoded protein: CASSYEDRGGSTDTQYF.

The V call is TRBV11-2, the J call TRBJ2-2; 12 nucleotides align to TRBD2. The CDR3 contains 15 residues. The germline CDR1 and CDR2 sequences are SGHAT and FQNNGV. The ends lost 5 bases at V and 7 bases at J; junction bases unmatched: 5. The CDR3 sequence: CASSRLAGAIGELFF. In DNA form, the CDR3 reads TGTGCCAGCAGCAGACTAGCGGGAGCCATCGGGGAGCTGTTTTTT.

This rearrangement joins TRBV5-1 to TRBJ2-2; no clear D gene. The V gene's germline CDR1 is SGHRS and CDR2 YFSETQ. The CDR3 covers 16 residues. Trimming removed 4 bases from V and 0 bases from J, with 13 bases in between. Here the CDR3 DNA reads TGCGCCAGCAGCCCCTCTTACTGTCCGAACACCGGGGAGCTGTTTTTT. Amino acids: CASSPSYCPNTGELFF.

The chain's CDR3 is CAIKGTGNNQPQHF. As DNA, the CDR3 is TGTGCCATCAAGGGGACAGGGAATAATCAGCCCCAGCATTTT. The chain links TRBV10-3 to TRBJ1-5, with 9 bases lining up with TRBD1. Trimming took 7 bases from V and 4 from J; bases not matched to a gene: 5. This CDR3 has 14 amino acids. Per germline, CDR1 ENHRY and CDR2 SYGVKD.

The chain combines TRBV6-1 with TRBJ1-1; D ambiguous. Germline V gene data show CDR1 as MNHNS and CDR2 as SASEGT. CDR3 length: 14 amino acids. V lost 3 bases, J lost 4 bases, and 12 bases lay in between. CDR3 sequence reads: CASSDRGSATEAFF. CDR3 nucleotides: TGTGCCAGCAGTGATCGGGGATCGGCCACTGAAGCTTTCTTT.

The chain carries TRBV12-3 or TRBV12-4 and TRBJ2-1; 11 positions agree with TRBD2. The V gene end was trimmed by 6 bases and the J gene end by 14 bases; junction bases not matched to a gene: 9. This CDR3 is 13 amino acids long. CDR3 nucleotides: TGTGCCAGCAGGCCCCAGACTAGCGGGAACGAGTTCTTC. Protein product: CASRPQTSGNEFF.

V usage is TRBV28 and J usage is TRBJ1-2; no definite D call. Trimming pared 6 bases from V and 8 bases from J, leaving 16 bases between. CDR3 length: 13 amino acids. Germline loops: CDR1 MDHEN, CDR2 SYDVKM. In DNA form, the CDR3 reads TGTGCCAGCAGAAAAGTTGGCAGGCAGGGCTACACCTTC. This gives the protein CASRKVGRQGYTF.

CDR3 in amino acids: CASSIEGTSGGAVYEQYF. CDR3 DNA sequence: TGTGCCAGTAGTATAGAGGGGACTAGCGGGGGGGCGGTTTACGAGCAGTACTTC. The rearrangement joins TRBV19 to TRBJ2-7; TRBD2 agrees at 16 bases. The length of the CDR3 is 18 residues. Germline trimming cut 0 bases from V and 4 bases from J; bases unmatched to any gene: 6. Per germline, CDR1 LNHDA and CDR2 SQIVND (reference sequence).

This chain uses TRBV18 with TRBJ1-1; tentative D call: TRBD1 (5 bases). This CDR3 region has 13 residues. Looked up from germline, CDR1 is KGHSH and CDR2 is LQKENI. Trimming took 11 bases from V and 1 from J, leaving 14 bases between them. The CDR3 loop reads CAGQRDGNTEAFF. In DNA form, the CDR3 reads TGTGCCGGCCAGCGGGACGGGAACACTGAAGCTTTCTTT. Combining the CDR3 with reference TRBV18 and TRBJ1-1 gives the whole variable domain NAGVMQNPRHLVRRRGQEARLRCSPMKGHSHVYWYRQLPEEGLKFMVYLQKENIIDESGMPKERFSAEFPKEGPSILRIQQVVRGDSAAYFCAGQRDGNTEAFFGQGTRLTVV.

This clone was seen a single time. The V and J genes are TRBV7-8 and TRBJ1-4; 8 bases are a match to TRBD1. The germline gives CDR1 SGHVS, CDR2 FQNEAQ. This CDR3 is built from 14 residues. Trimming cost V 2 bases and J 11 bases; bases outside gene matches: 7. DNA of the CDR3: TGTGCCAGCAGCTTACCAGGGGGCCCTTGGAAACTGTTTTTT. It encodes CASSLPGGPWKLFF.

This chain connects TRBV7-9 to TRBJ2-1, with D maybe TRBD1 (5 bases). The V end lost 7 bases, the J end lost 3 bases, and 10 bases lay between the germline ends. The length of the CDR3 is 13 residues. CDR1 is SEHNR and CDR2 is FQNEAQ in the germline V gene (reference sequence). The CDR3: CASMSGLYNEQFF. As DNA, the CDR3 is TGTGCCAGCATGTCAGGGCTCTACAATGAGCAGTTCTTC.

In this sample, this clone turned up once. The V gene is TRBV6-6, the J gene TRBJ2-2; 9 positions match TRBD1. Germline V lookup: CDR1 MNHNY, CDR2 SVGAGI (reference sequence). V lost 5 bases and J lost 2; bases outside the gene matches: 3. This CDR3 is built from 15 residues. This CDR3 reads CASSRDRVNTGELFF. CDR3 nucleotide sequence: TGTGCCAGCAGTCGGGACAGGGTAAACACCGGGGAGCTGTTTTTT.

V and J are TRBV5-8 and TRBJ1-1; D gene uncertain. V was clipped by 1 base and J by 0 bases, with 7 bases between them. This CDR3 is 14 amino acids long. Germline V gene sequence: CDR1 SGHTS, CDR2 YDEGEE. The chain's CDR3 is CASSLQKLNTEAFF. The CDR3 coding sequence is TGTGCCAGCAGCTTGCAAAAGCTGAACACTGAAGCTTTCTTT.

CDR3 region: CSVEQGRNTGELFF. The CDR3 DNA follows: TGCAGCGTTGAACAGGGAAGAAACACCGGGGAGCTGTTTTTT. J is TRBJ2-2 and V is TRBV29-1; tentative D call: TRBD1 (5 bases). CDR3 length: 14 residues. V dropped 2 bases and J dropped 2 bases, with 9 bases sitting between them. The germline CDR1 and CDR2 sequences are SQVTM and ANQGSEA.

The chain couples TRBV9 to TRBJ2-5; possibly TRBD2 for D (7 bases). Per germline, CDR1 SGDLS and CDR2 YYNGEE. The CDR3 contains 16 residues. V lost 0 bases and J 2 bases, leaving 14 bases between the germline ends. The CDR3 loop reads CASSVVPGGGQETQYF. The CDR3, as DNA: TGTGCCAGCAGCGTAGTCCCGGGGGGCGGGCAAGAGACCCAGTACTTC. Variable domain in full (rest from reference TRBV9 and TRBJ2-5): DSGVTQTPKHLITATGQRVTLRCSPRSGDLSVYWYQQSLDQGLQFLIQYYNGEERAKGNILERFSAQQFPDLHSELNLSSLELGDSALYFCASSVVPGGGQETQYFGPGTRLLVL.

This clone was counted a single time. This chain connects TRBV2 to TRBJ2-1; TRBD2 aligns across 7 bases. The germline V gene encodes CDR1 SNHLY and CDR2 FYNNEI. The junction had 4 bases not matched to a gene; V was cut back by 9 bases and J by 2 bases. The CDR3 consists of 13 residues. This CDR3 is CASRTRTYNEQFF. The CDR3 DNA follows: TGTGCCAGTCGGACTAGAACCTACAATGAGCAGTTCTTC.

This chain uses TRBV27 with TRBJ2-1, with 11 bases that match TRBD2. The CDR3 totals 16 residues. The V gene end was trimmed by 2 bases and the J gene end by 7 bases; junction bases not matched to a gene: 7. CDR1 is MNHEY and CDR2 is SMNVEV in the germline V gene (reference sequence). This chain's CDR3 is CASSLALAGGVNEQFF. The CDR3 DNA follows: TGTGCCAGCAGTTTAGCCCTAGCGGGGGGAGTAAATGAGCAGTTCTTC.

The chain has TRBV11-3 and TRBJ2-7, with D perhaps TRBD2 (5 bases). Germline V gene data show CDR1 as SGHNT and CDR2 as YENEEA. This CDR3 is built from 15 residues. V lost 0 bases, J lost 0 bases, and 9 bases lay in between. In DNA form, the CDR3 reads TGTGCCAGCAGCTTAGAGACGGGAAGCTCCTACGAGCAGTACTTC. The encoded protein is CASSLETGSSYEQYF. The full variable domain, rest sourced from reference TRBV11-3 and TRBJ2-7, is EAGVVQSPRYKIIEKKQPVAFWCNPISGHNTLYWYLQNLGQGPELLIRYENEEAVDDSQLPKDRFSAERLKGVDSTLKIQPAELGDSAVYLCASSLETGSSYEQYFGPGTRLTVT.